Listed below are T cell receptor beta chains from one sample, sequenced in a study of T-cell memory formation after mild COVID-19. TCRdb recomputed calls from the 5' RACE reads with MiXCR, one row per CDR3 protein. The sample lists around 260,000 distinct CDR3 sequences; about a sixth were seen once. Material for sequencing was PBMCs or a T cell subset sorted from them (not recorded which). The origin of the receptors is a man in his late teens or twenties who had mild COVID-19 (a few samples of this study predate the infection). Cell type and time point are not known. Each CDR3 is given with its conserved first and last residue. Each record gives: V gene, J gene, D gene, clone size, CDR3 DNA, CDR3 protein. A D gene is named only where the DNA matches it firmly. Size is omitted from some rows. Given values are once, few, many or a class for expanded clones.

>TRBV4-3|TRBJ2-1|TRBD2|NA
TGCGCCAGCAGCCACCGAGCGGGGGACAATGAGCAGTTCTTC
CASSHRAGDNEQFF
>TRBV5-1|TRBJ1-2|NA|NA
TGCGCCAGCAGCTGGCACCGGGACGAGGGTAACTATGGCTACACCTTC
CASSWHRDEGNYGYTF
>TRBV7-9|TRBJ2-5|NA|NA
TGTGCCAGCAGCCAGTGGGGGGAAGACCAAGAGACCCAGTACTTC
CASSQWGEDQETQYF
>TRBV6-6|TRBJ2-2|NA|NA
TGTGCCAGCAGTTACGGGGGGATTGGCGGGGAGCTGTTTTTT
CASSYGGIGGELFF
>TRBV7-3|TRBJ1-2|NA|NA
TGTGCCAGCAGCTTAAATTCGGGCCGTGGCTACACCTTC
CASSLNSGRGYTF
>TRBV7-3|TRBJ2-3|TRBD1|NA
TGTGCCAGCAGCTTAAGACCGGACAGGGTCATCGAGGGTACGCAGTATTTT
CASSLRPDRVIEGTQYF
>TRBV12-3/TRBV12-4|TRBJ1-4|TRBD1|NA
TGTGCCAGCAGTTTGACGGGACAGGGGGCGCCGGAGGAAGAAAAACTGTTTTTT
CASSLTGQGAPEEEKLFF
>TRBV7-2|TRBJ2-3|TRBD2|few
TGTGCCAGCAGCTCCCCGCCCTCACTAGCGGGGGGGTTGACAGATACGCAGTATTTT
CASSSPPSLAGGLTDTQYF
>TRBV29-1|TRBJ2-1|NA|few
TGCAGCGTTGAAGTGTCTGGGTTCGTGGGAAATGAGCAGTTCTTC
CSVEVSGFVGNEQFF
>TRBV29-1|TRBJ1-1|NA|NA
TGCAGCGTTTGCCGGGACCTGAACACTGAAGCTTTCTTT
CSVCRDLNTEAFF
>TRBV24-1|TRBJ2-2|NA|few
TGTGCCACTCAAGGGACGGTCTCTAACACCGGGGAGCTGTTTTTT
CATQGTVSNTGELFF
>TRBV20-1|TRBJ1-6|NA|NA
TGCAGTGCTAGAGACCTATTACTCTCCTATAATTCACCCCTCCACTTT
CSARDLLLSYNSPLHF
>TRBV7-2|TRBJ1-1|NA|NA
TGTGCCAGCAGGAAATTACAGGGAACTGAAGCTTTCTTT
CASRKLQGTEAFF
>TRBV7-9|TRBJ2-1|NA|NA
TGTGCCAGCAAGGAGCCTTACTCCTACAATGAGCAGTTCTTC
CASKEPYSYNEQFF
>TRBV5-1|TRBJ2-3|NA|many
TGCGCCAGCAGCTTGGCCTCCGTCCTGCGGGATACGCAGTATTTT
CASSLASVLRDTQYF
>TRBV19|TRBJ2-3|TRBD1|NA
TGTGCCAGTAGTTGGGCAGGGGGAACGCAGTATTTT
CASSWAGGTQYF
>TRBV5-5|TRBJ2-7|NA|few
TGTGCCAGCAGCTTTGGGACGAGCTCCTACGAGCAGTACTTC
CASSFGTSSYEQYF
>TRBV20-1|TRBJ1-2|NA|once
TGCAGTGCTACGGGACACACACTACCTACTAACTATGGCTACACCTTC
CSATGHTLPTNYGYTF
>TRBV4-1|TRBJ2-7|NA|NA
TGCGCCAGCAGCCCCAACGGGCAGGGCTGGGACGAGCAGTACTTC
CASSPNGQGWDEQYF
>TRBV6-5|TRBJ2-6|NA|NA
TGTGCCAGCAGCCCCGGGGCCCCAGGGGCCAACGTCCTGACTTTC
CASSPGAPGANVLTF